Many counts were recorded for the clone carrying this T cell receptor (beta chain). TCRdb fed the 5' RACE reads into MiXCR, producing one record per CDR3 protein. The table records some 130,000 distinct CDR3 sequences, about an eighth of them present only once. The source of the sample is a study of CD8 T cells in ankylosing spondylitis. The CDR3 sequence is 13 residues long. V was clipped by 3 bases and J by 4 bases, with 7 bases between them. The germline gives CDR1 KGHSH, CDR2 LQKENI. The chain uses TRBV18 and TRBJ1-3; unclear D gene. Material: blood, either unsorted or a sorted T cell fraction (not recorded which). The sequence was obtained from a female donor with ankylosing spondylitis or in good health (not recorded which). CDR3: CASSPKQGNTIYF. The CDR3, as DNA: TGTGCCAGCTCACCGAAACAGGGAAACACCATATATTTT.